This T cell receptor beta chain is from a study of blood T cells in healthy people across ages. Study-wide points: Among long-lived donors, naive CD4+ cells were more numerous and diversity higher than in aged donors.

With a J-beta primer mix and a sample-barcoded 5' primer, a second PCR ran roughly 6 to 12 cycles. Tagging of each cDNA molecule was performed by a template-switch adaptor with 12 random nucleotides. Each CDR3 protein gets one entry after TCRdb re-called the 5' RACE reads with MiXCR. The sample contains 750,000 to 850,000 distinct CDR3 sequences, roughly 25% of which appear only once. The CDR3 has 12 residues. This clonotype was counted between two and nine times. The antigen is undetermined. The sample was also reused in another study, on T cells of mothers and their children. That publication notes: When the second PCR was run, its M1S primer added sample barcodes and 2-4 random nucleotides.

The sequence came from a boy younger than 18 in good health. Sequenced material: blood. V usage is TRBV12-3 or TRBV12-4 and J usage is TRBJ2-5; D perhaps matches TRBD1 (6 bases). The DNA end lines up better with TRBJ2-7; the J call may be wrong. The CDR3 loop is CASSWTVNEQYF. In nucleotides, the CDR3 is TGTGCCAGCAGCTGGACAGTGAACGAGCAGTACTTC.